Below are 28 T cell receptor beta chains sequenced from a single sample in a study of T cell changes during pregnancy in multiple sclerosis. TCRdb's table, derived via immunoSEQ multiplex PCR, lists solely in-frame clones and lacks some. The sample yields 30,000 to 40,000 clones, roughly 93% seen once. Sequenced here: CD8+ T cells from peripheral blood mononuclear cells, sampled in the third trimester of pregnancy. Every receptor here comes from a female donor with multiple sclerosis, enrolled in a pregnancy study.

The chain joins TRBV5-1 to TRBJ1-2; no firm D call. Looked up from germline, CDR1 is SGHRS and CDR2 is YFSETQ. Trimming took 0 bases from V and 5 from J, leaving 5 bases between them. The CDR3 has 12 residues. This CDR3 reads CASSLGEYGYTF. Written as DNA, the CDR3 is TGCGCCAGCAGCTTGGGGGAGTATGGCTACACCTTC. Using reference TRBV5-1 and TRBJ1-2 for the parts outside the CDR3, the full variable domain is KAGVTQTPRYLIKTRGQQVTLSCSPISGHRSVSWYQQTPGQGLQFLFEYFSETQRNKGNFPGRFSGRQFSNSRSEMNVSTLELGDSALYLCASSLGEYGYTFGSGTRLTVV.

The rearrangement links TRBV27 to TRBJ2-7; TRBD2 might be the D (5 bases). The CDR3 extends over 15 amino acids. Trimming stripped 5 bases from V and 3 bases from J, with 17 bases between. Germline assignment: CDR1 MNHEY and CDR2 SMNVEV (reference sequence). This CDR3 is CASSPTSGSNYEQYF. The DNA for the CDR3 is TGTGCCAGCAGTCCTACATCGGGGTCCAACTACGAGCAGTACTTC.

CDR3 in DNA: TGCGCCAGCAGCCAAGATGATTTGGGCAGGCCCTACGAGCAGTACTTC. Residues: CASSQDDLGRPYEQYF. This chain uses TRBV4-1 with TRBJ2-7; D is undetermined. Trimming took 0 bases from V and 2 from J, leaving 14 bases between them. This CDR3 has 16 amino acids. Germline CDR1 reads MGHRA; CDR2 reads YSYEKL.

This rearrangement joins TRBV6-1 to TRBJ2-4; 8 nucleotides align to TRBD2. Germline values: CDR1 MNHNS, CDR2 SASEGT. The CDR3 totals 14 residues. V shed 6 bases and J 6 bases; nucleotides not matched to a gene: 7. In DNA form, the CDR3 reads TGTGCCAGCAGCGCGGGACTAGTTTTAAACATTCAGTACTTC. It codes for CASSAGLVLNIQYF.

The chain has TRBV5-6 and TRBJ2-2, with 7 bases aligning to TRBD2. The germline gives CDR1 SGHDT, CDR2 YYEEEE. The V segment lost 4 bases and the J segment 7 bases; nucleotides outside the gene matches: 7. The CDR3 totals 14 residues. The CDR3 spells CASSPAGGGGELFF. The CDR3 DNA sequence: TGTGCCAGCAGCCCCGCCGGCGGGGGCGGGGAGCTGTTTTTT.

The chain employs TRBV10-3 and TRBJ2-2; 10 nucleotides line up with TRBD2. With 4 bases clipped from V and 0 bases from J, the junction kept 8 bases outside the gene matches. The CDR3 runs to 18 residues. CDR1 and CDR2 from the germline V gene are ENHRY and SYGVKD. In nucleotides, the CDR3 is TGTGCCATCAGTGCTCTCCCTAGCGGGGGTTCGAACACCGGGGAGCTGTTTTTT. Protein sequence: CAISALPSGGSNTGELFF.

The chain is built from TRBV7-8 and TRBJ2-7; D perhaps matches TRBD2 (6 bases). Trimming took off 5 bases at V and 7 bases at J, with 18 bases between the two ends. Per the germline V gene, CDR1 is SGHVS and CDR2 is FQNEAQ. The CDR3 sequence is 14 residues long. The CDR3 loop is CASSPSGTLREQYF. The CDR3 DNA sequence: TGTGCCAGCAGCCCCTCCGGGACTCTTAGGGAGCAGTACTTC.

The J gene is TRBJ2-3, the V gene TRBV29-1, with D possibly TRBD2 on 5 matching bases. The CDR3 sequence is 13 residues long. Trimming shortened V by 8 bases and J by 1 base, and 13 bases separated the two germline ends. In germline, CDR1 is SQVTM, CDR2 ANQGSEA. CDR3 residues: CSYDYERTDTQYF. CDR3 sequence (DNA): TGCAGCTACGACTACGAACGCACAGATACGCAGTATTTT.

This chain links TRBV30 with TRBJ2-7; D might be TRBD2 (7 bases). Trimming shortened V by 5 bases and J by 1 base, and 21 bases separated the two germline ends. The CDR3 is made up of 16 amino acids. Per germline, CDR1 GTSNPN and CDR2 SVGIG (reference sequence). For the CDR3, the DNA is TGTGCCTGGTCCCCCCAGTGGGGGGGGCCATCCTACGAGCAGTACTTC. Its translation: CAWSPQWGGPSYEQYF.

The chain employs TRBV6-5 and TRBJ1-2, with a tentative D call TRBD1 (6 bases). The CDR3 has 13 residues. V shed 4 bases and J shed 3 bases, with 9 bases lying between them. CDR1 MNHEY and CDR2 SVGAGI come from the germline V gene. The CDR3 region has the DNA TGTGCCAGCAGTTTACAGGGAGACTATGGCTACACCTTC. It is translated as CASSLQGDYGYTF.

This chain links TRBV9 with TRBJ1-1; 7 nucleotides align to TRBD1. Trimming removed 3 bases from V and 5 bases from J; junction bases left unmatched: 7. Germline CDR1 and CDR2: SGDLS and YYNGEE. The CDR3 is 14 residues long. The CDR3 DNA follows: TGTGCCAGCAGCGCACAGGGGAAAGGTACTGAAGCTTTCTTT. This gives the protein CASSAQGKGTEAFF.

V gene TRBV13 combines with J gene TRBJ1-2; D ambiguous. There are 16 residues in the CDR3. V lost 0 bases and J 3 bases, leaving 14 bases between the germline ends. Germline V gene sequence: CDR1 PRHDT, CDR2 FYEKMQ (reference sequence). CDR3 protein: CASSLGPGGLDYGYTF. In nucleotides, the CDR3 is TGTGCCAGCAGCTTAGGCCCGGGAGGGCTGGACTATGGCTACACCTTC.

The V call is TRBV11-2, the J call TRBJ2-1; D remains unclear. The CDR3 runs 12 residues. The ends were cut back, 3 bases at V and 6 bases at J, with 6 bases in the middle. The germline gives CDR1 SGHAT, CDR2 FQNNGV. The CDR3 DNA follows: TGTGCCAGCAGCTTTACGGGCAATGAGCAGTTCTTC. Amino acids: CASSFTGNEQFF.

The chain has TRBV5-6 and TRBJ2-3; 11 bases are a match to TRBD2. Trimming removed 4 bases from V and 6 bases from J; junction bases left unmatched: 10. This CDR3 region has 16 residues. Germline V gene data show CDR1 as SGHDT and CDR2 as YYEEEE. CDR3 sequence: CASSVLSGGALDTQYF. The CDR3 coding sequence is TGTGCCAGCAGCGTCCTTAGCGGGGGGGCCCTGGATACGCAGTATTTT.

V is TRBV10-3 and J is TRBJ2-1, with D hard to call. CDR1 ENHRY and CDR2 SYGVKD come from the germline V gene. The CDR3 has 13 residues. Trimming cost V 3 bases and J 3 bases, with 6 bases left between them. CDR3: CAISEPGYNEQFF. The CDR3 DNA follows: TGTGCCATCAGTGAACCCGGCTACAATGAGCAGTTCTTC.

This clone was seen only once. The chain links TRBV5-6 to TRBJ2-2, with TRBD2 matching 13 bases. This CDR3 is 15 amino acids long. V trimming: 4 bases; J trimming: 9 bases; junction bases outside the gene matches: 6. Looked up from germline, CDR1 is SGHDT and CDR2 is YYEEEE. Here the CDR3 DNA reads TGTGCCAGCAGCGCCGGGACTAGCGGGGTCAGGGAGCTGTTTTTT. Protein: CASSAGTSGVRELFF.

This chain joins TRBV5-1 and TRBJ2-2; a possible D gene is TRBD1 (6 bases). The germline V gene has CDR1 SGHRS and CDR2 YFSETQ. V lost 3 bases and J 0 bases, leaving 18 bases between the germline ends. The CDR3 covers 18 residues. The CDR3 nucleotides read TGCGCCAGCAGCTCGAACCGAGGGGGACAAGCGAACACCGGGGAGCTGTTTTTT. It specifies CASSSNRGGQANTGELFF.

The rearrangement links TRBV7-9 to TRBJ2-7; 10 positions agree with TRBD1. This CDR3 is 14 amino acids long. CDR1 is SEHNR and CDR2 is FQNEAQ in the germline V gene (reference sequence). The J segment lost 3 bases and the V segment lost 5 bases, leaving 4 bases of the junction unmatched. CDR3 DNA sequence: TGTGCCAGCAGCCCCCGGACAGGGGGCTACGAGCAGTACTTC. This translates into CASSPRTGGYEQYF.

The chain employs TRBV7-6 and TRBJ2-7; a possible D gene is TRBD1 (5 bases). Germline CDR1 and CDR2: SGHVS and FNYEAQ. Trimming shortened V by 5 bases and J by 4 bases, and 15 bases separated the two germline ends. The length of the CDR3 is 14 residues. The DNA for the CDR3 is TGTGCCAGCAGCCTCGGATCAGGGCCGTACGAGCAGTACTTC. Translated: CASSLGSGPYEQYF.

This clone was observed once. The chain has TRBV4-1 and TRBJ2-5, with D possibly matching TRBD2 (6 bases). The CDR3 sequence is 16 residues long. V was trimmed by 4 bases and J by 0 bases, leaving 15 bases between them. The V gene's germline CDR1 is MGHRA and CDR2 YSYEKL. The chain's CDR3 is CASSPALGLDQETQYF. Here the CDR3 DNA reads TGCGCCAGCAGCCCCGCCCTGGGACTCGACCAAGAGACCCAGTACTTC.

V and J are TRBV2 and TRBJ1-5; D call uncertain. Germline CDR1 is SNHLY and CDR2 is FYNNEI. The CDR3 contains 11 residues. Trimming removed 1 base at V and 9 bases at J, with 4 bases between. The CDR3 bases are TGTGCCAGCAGTGAAGGGCTGCCCCAGCATTTT. Its protein is CASSEGLPQHF.

This chain connects TRBV19 to TRBJ1-5; tentative D call: TRBD1 (6 bases). The ends were cut back, 5 bases at V and 2 bases at J, with 13 bases in the middle. This CDR3 is built from 15 residues. From germline, CDR1 is LNHDA and CDR2 SQIVND (reference sequence). For the CDR3, the DNA is TGTGCCAGTAGTGCGGACAGAAGGGGCAATCAGCCCCAGCATTTT. Translated, it gives CASSADRRGNQPQHF. The full variable domain, its missing parts supplied by reference TRBV19 and TRBJ1-5, is DGGITQSPKYLFRKEGQNVTLSCEQNLNHDAMYWYRQDPGQGLRLIYYSQIVNDFQKGDIAEGYSVSREKKESFPLTVTSAQKNPTAFYLCASSADRRGNQPQHFGDGTRLSIL.

The chain couples TRBV5-6 to TRBJ2-5, with 10 positions matching TRBD1. This CDR3 contains 16 residues. V was pared by 3 bases and J by 7 bases, with 12 bases of the junction left unmatched. Germline assignment: CDR1 SGHDT and CDR2 YYEEEE. Here the CDR3 reads CASSWGLTGGLATQYF. The CDR3 DNA reads as TGTGCCAGCAGCTGGGGCCTGACAGGGGGCCTGGCGACCCAGTACTTC. Full variable domain (rest looked up from reference TRBV5-6 and TRBJ2-5): DAGVTQSPTHLIKTRGQQVTLRCSPKSGHDTVSWYQQALGQGPQFIFQYYEEEERQRGNFPDRFSGHQFPNYSSELNVNALLLGDSALYLCASSWGLTGGLATQYFGPGTRLLVL.

The chain combines TRBV13 with TRBJ1-4; D is ambiguous. Germline-derived CDR1 and CDR2 are PRHDT and FYEKMQ (reference sequence). V shed 0 bases and J shed 16 bases, with 12 bases lying between them. CDR3 length equals 12 residues. CDR3 nucleotide sequence: TGTGCCAGCAGCTTAGGGCGTGCTCATGAGTTTTTT. Its protein is CASSLGRAHEFF. The full variable domain, with the rest looked up from reference TRBV13 and TRBJ1-4, is AAGVIQSPRHLIKEKRETATLKCYPIPRHDTVYWYQQGPGQDPQFLISFYEKMQSDKGSIPDRFSAQQFSDYHSELNMSSLELGDSALYFCASSLGRAHEFFGSGTQLSVL.

The J gene is TRBJ1-5, the V gene TRBV6-5; weak D call: TRBD1 (6 bases). Trimming left V 5 bases short and J 4 bases short, with 12 bases between. The length of the CDR3 is 14 residues. CDR1 and CDR2 (germline): MNHEY, SVGAGI. The CDR3 nucleotides read TGTGCCAGCAGTCCCGGACAGTATAATCAGCCCCAGCATTTT. Translating gives CASSPGQYNQPQHF.

V is TRBV6-5 and J is TRBJ2-7; tentatively, D is TRBD1 (5 bases). V was pared by 2 bases and J by 1 base, with 9 bases between. CDR1 and CDR2 (germline): MNHEY, SVGAGI. This CDR3 has 14 amino acids. CDR3 DNA: TGTGCCAGCAGTTACGACAGCCTGTCCTACGAGCAGTACTTC. Translating gives CASSYDSLSYEQYF.

The table lists this clone with a count of one. V usage is TRBV5-6 and J usage is TRBJ2-7, with D possibly being TRBD1 (5 bases). Germline values: CDR1 SGHDT, CDR2 YYEEEE. CDR3 length: 13 amino acids. Trimming removed 4 bases at V and 1 base at J, with 9 bases between. The CDR3 sequence is CASSTTDSYEQYF. CDR3 coding DNA: TGTGCCAGCAGCACGACAGATTCCTACGAGCAGTACTTC.

This clone was found once. J is TRBJ2-1 and V is TRBV7-8; the D is unclear. The CDR3 has 18 residues. Trimming shortened V by 1 base and J by 6 bases, and 22 bases separated the two germline ends. Per germline, CDR1 SGHVS and CDR2 FQNEAQ. CDR3 loop: CASSLGLVGSVIRNEQFF. CDR3 nucleotide sequence: TGTGCCAGCAGCTTAGGTCTAGTCGGGTCGGTTATTCGCAATGAGCAGTTCTTC.